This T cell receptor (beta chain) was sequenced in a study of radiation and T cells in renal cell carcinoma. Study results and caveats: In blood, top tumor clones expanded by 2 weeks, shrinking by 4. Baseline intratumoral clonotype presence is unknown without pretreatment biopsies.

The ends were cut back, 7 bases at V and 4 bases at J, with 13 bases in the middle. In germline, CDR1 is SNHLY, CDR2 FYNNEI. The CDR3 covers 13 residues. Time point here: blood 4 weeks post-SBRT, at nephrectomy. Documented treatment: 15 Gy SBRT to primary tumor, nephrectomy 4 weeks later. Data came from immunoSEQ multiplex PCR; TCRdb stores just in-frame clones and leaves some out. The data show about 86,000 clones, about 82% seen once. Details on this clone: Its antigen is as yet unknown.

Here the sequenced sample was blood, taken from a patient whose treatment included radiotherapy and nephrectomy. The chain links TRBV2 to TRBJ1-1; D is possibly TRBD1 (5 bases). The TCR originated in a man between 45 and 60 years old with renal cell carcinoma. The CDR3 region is CASTKAQGTEAFF. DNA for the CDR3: TGTGCCAGCACGAAGGCCCAGGGCACTGAAGCTTTCTTT.